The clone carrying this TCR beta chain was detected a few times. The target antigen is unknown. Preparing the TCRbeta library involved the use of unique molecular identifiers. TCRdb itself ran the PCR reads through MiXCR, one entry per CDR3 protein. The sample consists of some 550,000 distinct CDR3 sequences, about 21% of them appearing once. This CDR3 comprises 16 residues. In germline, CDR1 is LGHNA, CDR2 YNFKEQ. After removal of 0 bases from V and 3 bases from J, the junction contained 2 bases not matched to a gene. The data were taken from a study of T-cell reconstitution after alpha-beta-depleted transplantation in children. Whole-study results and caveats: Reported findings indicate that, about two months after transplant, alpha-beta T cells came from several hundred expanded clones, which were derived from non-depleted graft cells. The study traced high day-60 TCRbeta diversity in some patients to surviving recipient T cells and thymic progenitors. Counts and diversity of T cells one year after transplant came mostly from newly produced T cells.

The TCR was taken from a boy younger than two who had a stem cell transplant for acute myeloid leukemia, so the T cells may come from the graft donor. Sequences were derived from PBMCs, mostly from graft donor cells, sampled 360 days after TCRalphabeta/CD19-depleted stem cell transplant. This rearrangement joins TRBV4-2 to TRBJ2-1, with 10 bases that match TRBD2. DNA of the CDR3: TGTGCCAGCAGCCAAGAGCAGCGGGGGGGCTACAATGAGCAGTTCTTC. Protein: CASSQEQRGGYNEQFF.